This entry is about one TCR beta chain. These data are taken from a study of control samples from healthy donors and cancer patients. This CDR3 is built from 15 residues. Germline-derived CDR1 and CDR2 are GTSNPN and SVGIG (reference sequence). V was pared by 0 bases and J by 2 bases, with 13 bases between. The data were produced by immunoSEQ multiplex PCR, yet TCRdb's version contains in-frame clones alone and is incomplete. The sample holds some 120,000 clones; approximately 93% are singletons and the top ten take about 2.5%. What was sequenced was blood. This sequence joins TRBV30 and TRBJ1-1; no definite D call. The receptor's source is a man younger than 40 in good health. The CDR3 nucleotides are TGTGCCTGGAGTGTTCAATCCGACTATAACACTGAAGCTTTCTTT. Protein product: CAWSVQSDYNTEAFF.